Listed below are T cell receptor beta chains from one sample, sequenced in a study of T cell responses to AZD1222 COVID-19 vaccine. Assay used: immunoSEQ multiplex PCR; TCRdb lists only in-frame clones, some missing. Among some 120,000 clones listed, 92% were seen once. The input for sequencing was peripheral blood, taken on day 0 of AZD1222 vaccination. The receptors come from an adult in good health. CDR3s leave out the opening cysteine and the closing phenylalanine or tryptophan.

j_gene	v_gene	CDR3aa
TRBJ1-1	TRBV7-2	ASSLEET
TRBJ2-3	TRBV7-3	ASSYRGRADTQY
TRBJ1-1	TRBV10-3	AISGTRDSPFPTEAF
TRBJ1-2	TRBV28	ASESYYGYT
TRBJ1-6	TRBV5-1	ASSPGQGDGSPLH
TRBJ1-1	TRBV5-1	ASSQRSQDMNTEAF
TRBJ2-7	TRBV4-1	ASSQDYPSPYEQY
TRBJ2-5	TRBV5-1	ASSLGTGPQETQY
TRBJ1-5	TRBV2	ASSDTRYSNQPQH
TRBJ1-6	TRBV28	ASSSLDRGNSPLH
TRBJ2-1	TRBV4-1	ASSQEHPGPNEQF
TRBJ1-2	TRBV27	ASSLNPSFTGYGYT
TRBJ2-3	TRBV5-1	ASSFNVLRTGGSDTQY
TRBJ2-5	TRBV7-6	ASSRGLAGVRETQY
TRBJ1-2	TRBV5-1	ASSLVGWGGYT
TRBJ2-7	TRBV5-1	ASSLTSGAYEQY
TRBJ1-5	TRBV7-8	ASSPTSLSNQPQH
TRBJ2-3	TRBV3-1/TRBV3-2	ASSQVAITDTQY
TRBJ1-3	TRBV11-2	ASSLIGQGSSGNTIY
TRBJ1-6	TRBV28	ANRPSYNSPLH
TRBJ1-2	TRBV7-2	ASSSTGRYGYT
TRBJ2-7	TRBV11-2	ASSLTGYEQY
TRBJ1-1	TRBV10-3	AIKDPYQNTEAF
TRBJ2-5	TRBV6-1	ASSDTGAGQETQY
TRBJ1-3	TRBV30	AWGPGMGGNTIY
TRBJ1-2	TRBV5-1	ASSFAAGEAFYGYT
TRBJ1-1	TRBV9	ASSVGTRDGYTEAF
TRBJ2-7	TRBV2	ASMNEQGNEQY
TRBJ1-2	TRBV24-1	ATSGAGNNLNGYT
TRBJ1-4	TRBV10-2	ASSWTGGSEKLF
TRBJ2-1	TRBV6-5	ASGPLAGSYNEQF
TRBJ2-2	TRBV2	ARQRGMDGELF
TRBJ2-1	TRBV7-9	ASSLNGNQF
TRBJ1-1	TRBV6-5	ASSTVGWTEAF
TRBJ1-1	TRBV7-8	ASSPEAWNTEAF
TRBJ2-1	TRBV7-3	ASGLGHDYNEQF
TRBJ1-2	TRBV7-9	ASSLSDGLYGYT
TRBJ1-6	TRBV7-9	ASSLERVGNSPLH
TRBJ1-1	TRBV7-6	ASSTTVNTEAF
TRBJ2-3	TRBV28	ASSPRGLVEDTQY
TRBJ1-5	TRBV28	ASTLFHQPQH
TRBJ2-2	TRBV27	ASSLFPDRTNTGELF
TRBJ1-6	TRBV4-2	ASSQGQGRSPLH
TRBJ2-7	TRBV30	AWSAPSGPSPYEQY
TRBJ2-5	TRBV4-1	ASSQETGRWKQETQY
TRBJ1-5	TRBV4-1	ASSQDMGGPRQPQH
TRBJ1-4	TRBV2	ASSGTGGVNEKLF
TRBJ2-1	TRBV29-1	SVLTEGLSNEQF
TRBJ2-1	TRBV12-3/TRBV12-4	ASSPSGRNEQF
TRBJ2-5	TRBV9	ASSAGTSGMQGETQY
TRBJ2-3	TRBV11-2	ASSSFTDTQY
TRBJ2-7	TRBV4-1	ASSQTMGVLYEQY
TRBJ1-6	TRBV5-1	ASSLEGNSPLH
TRBJ2-3	TRBV19	ASSVTGQGAQDTQY
TRBJ2-7	TRBV28	ASSFAAFYEQY
TRBJ1-3	TRBV19	ASTDRARSTSGNTIY